The text below deals with one T cell receptor (beta chain). Its antigen specificity is not known. No much larger clonotype is one base removed from it; base qualities were not supplied. The library was built by means of 5' RACE. Instrument used: Illumina HiSeq 2500. A second 7 to 11 cycle PCR used a sample-barcoded 5' primer and a J-beta primer mix. A unique molecular identifier was introduced onto each TCR beta cDNA molecule by a template-switch 5' adaptor carrying 12 random nucleotides. At least 2.5 million CDR3-containing paired-end reads were obtained from each sample. First-strand cDNA synthesis was performed from all RNA using the Mint cDNA synthesis kit, with priming by a TRBC-specific oligonucleotide. Following uracil-DNA glycosylase treatment, a first 18-cycle PCR with universal primers M1SS and BC2_uni_R was performed on all cDNA. The paper's processing steps were these. For normalization, 1 million high-quality reads were randomly selected from each sample, with every read carrying a distinct molecular identifier. Instead of being binned into consensus sequences, reads that shared molecular identifiers were thrown out. MiTCR, run with a Q25 quality threshold and the strictest error-elimination algorithm, handled CDR3 identification, clonotype clustering and error correction. Lower-bound total TCR beta diversity was estimated with a nonparametric unseen species model using Euler transformation. TCRdb trimmed the raw reads at Q25, called clones with MiXCR and kept productive beta chains. All rows with the same CDR3 protein become a single entry with the most common DNA and genes. These V and J calls originate from TCRdb's pipeline instead of the authors' own analysis. The sample table contains 700,000 to 1,000,000 distinct CDR3 sequences; only one count was recorded for 44% of them. Clones ranked in the top ten supply about a fifth of the sample.

The data stem from a study of blood T cells in healthy people across ages (dated by TCRdb to 2014 to 2015). With regard to the full study: In model experiments, template switching captured about one uniquely barcoded TCR beta cDNA molecule for every two T cells. Age-related changes in TCR beta repertoire diversity were measured in the study by deep sequencing normalized with unique cDNA molecular identifiers. Four age groups were formed from the donors: young (average approximately 15 years), middle-aged (roughly 38), aged (roughly 56) and long-lived (about 80). To avoid experimental bias, donors of different ages were distributed randomly across sequencing lanes. For two donors (one aged 18 to 29 and one aged 80 or older), the study analyzed two additional independent replicas of 1 million unique cDNA reads from the same blood draw.

Donors were 35 to 40 systemically healthy Caucasian individuals from Russia aged roughly 6 to 100 years. Each donor gave 8 to 10 milliliters of peripheral blood, drawn into EDTA-treated Vacutainer tubes. Ficoll-Paque density-gradient centrifugation was used to isolate PBMCs, with at least 6 million obtained per sample. Total RNA was extracted from PBMCs with Trizol reagent, with at least 6 micrograms obtained per sample. The percentages of naive CD45RAhigh/CD27high T cells were determined by flow cytometry on a PBMC aliquot from every donor. CDR1 MNHEY and CDR2 SVGEGT were looked up in the germline V gene. Spanning cysteine to phenylalanine, the CDR3 consists of 14 amino acids. Left in the record is the CDR3 DNA by itself, 42 bases read in frame from the first base. The V end loses 5 bases and the J end loses 6 bases, and a stretch of 17 bases separates them. The paper as a whole reports these results and caveats: A strong correlation was found between observed TCR beta diversity and the percentage of naive T cells measured by flow cytometry. Since profiling was done on bulk unsorted PBMCs, naive and antigen-experienced compartments could not be conclusively compared. As age increased, observed TCR beta diversity per million T cells dropped in a roughly linear way, and a significant reduction was already evident by age about 40. Because donor CMV infection status was unknown, age-related changes in expanded clonotypes were potentially confounded. Estimates of total diversity based on one million sequenced T cells were regarded as lower bounds and as underestimates. Compared with the aged group, the long-lived group had more naive CD4+ T cells, fewer expanded clones and increased TCR diversity, suggesting age selection.

The V and J genes are TRBV6-2 or TRBV6-3 and TRBJ2-7; possibly the D gene is TRBD1, per 6 matching bases. The origin of this receptor is a man aged 60 to 69 in good health. Sequencing input: blood. The CDR3 region: CASSVIDRRGEQYF. The bases are TGTGCCAGCAGTGTTATTGACAGGCGCGGCGAGCAGTACTTC.